This T cell receptor beta chain was profiled in a study of OX40 agonist ivuxolimab in advanced cancers. Using immunoSEQ multiplex PCR, the repertoire was profiled, and TCRdb retains in-frame clones only, with some absent. The profile shows 6,000 to 7,000 clones, 75% to 85% of them singletons. Autoimmune disease history or systemic immunosuppression barred patients. V gave up 3 bases and J gave up 1 base, with 6 bases separating them. The CDR3 length is 13 residues. Germline assignment: CDR1 MNHGY and CDR2 SVAAGI. The V and J genes are TRBV6-9 and TRBJ1-1; D is unclear. Sequencing used CD4+ or CD8+ T cells sorted from blood, obtained in a trial of the OX40 agonist ivuxolimab. The receptor's source is an adult with an advanced solid tumor such as melanoma, head and neck, liver or kidney cancer. The CDR3 here is CASSYSRNTEAFF. Written as DNA, the CDR3 is TGTGCCAGCAGTTACTCGCGGAACACTGAAGCTTTCTTT.